The 25 T cell receptor beta chains given below trace back to one sample, sequenced in a study of early T cells in non-severe SARS-CoV-2 infection. TCRdb re-called the 5' RACE reads through MiXCR, storing one row per CDR3 protein. The table has tens of thousands of distinct CDR3 sequences, roughly 12% seen once. The specimen sequenced was whole blood. These TCRs come from an adult who was a healthcare worker with PCR-confirmed SARS-CoV-2 infection or an uninfected control (not recorded which).

This chain connects TRBV6-5 to TRBJ2-5; 14 positions agree with TRBD2. Germline V gene data show CDR1 as MNHEY and CDR2 as SVGAGI. The CDR3 contains 17 residues. Trimming cost V 0 bases and J 5 bases; bases outside gene matches: 5. This CDR3 is CASSYSGLAGEGETQYF. DNA for the CDR3: TGTGCCAGCAGTTACTCGGGACTAGCGGGAGAAGGGGAGACCCAGTACTTC.

The chain carries TRBV10-2 and TRBJ1-4; 8 nucleotides align to TRBD1. Trimming removed 8 bases from V and 7 bases from J; junction bases left unmatched: 3. The CDR3 is 12 residues long. The V gene's germline CDR1 is WSHSY and CDR2 SAAADI. CDR3 loop: CASAGQGEKLFF. DNA for the CDR3: TGCGCCAGCGCAGGACAGGGTGAAAAACTGTTTTTT.

The chain employs TRBV7-2 and TRBJ2-5; 7 bases align to TRBD2. Germline values: CDR1 SGHTA, CDR2 FQGNSA. Trimming removed 3 bases from V and 5 bases from J; junction bases left unmatched: 6. The CDR3 sequence is 14 residues long. The CDR3 is CASSFIAGGETQYF. Here the CDR3 DNA reads TGTGCCAGCAGCTTCATAGCGGGCGGTGAGACCCAGTACTTC.

The chain's CDR3 is CASSSRTSGQFF. The CDR3 region has the DNA TGTGCCAGCAGCTCTAGGACTAGCGGGCAGTTCTTC. The chain combines TRBV7-6 with TRBJ2-1, with 10 positions matching TRBD2. CDR1 SGHVS and CDR2 FNYEAQ come from the germline V gene. This CDR3 has 12 amino acids. With V trimmed by 4 bases and J by 12 bases, 3 bases remained unmatched.

This chain links TRBV3-1 with TRBJ2-2; tentatively, D is TRBD2 (6 bases). From germline, CDR1 is LGHDT and CDR2 YNNKEL (reference sequence). V dropped 4 bases and J dropped 8 bases, with 14 bases sitting between them. CDR3 length: 14 amino acids. CDR3 in amino acids: CASSRGLSRGELFF. CDR3 nucleotides: TGTGCCAGCAGCCGGGGACTGTCGCGGGGGGAGCTGTTTTTT. Using reference TRBV3-1 and TRBJ2-2 for the parts outside the CDR3, the full variable domain is DTAVSQTPKYLVTQMGNDKSIKCEQNLGHDTMYWYKQDSKKFLKIMFSYNNKELIINETVPNRFSPKSPDKAHLNLHINSLELGDSAVYFCASSRGLSRGELFFGEGSRLTVL.

This clonotype was picked up a small number of times. This chain uses TRBV6-2 or TRBV6-3 with TRBJ2-1; TRBD2 matches at 13 bases. Germline V CDR1 and CDR2: MNHEY, SVGEGT. The CDR3 runs to 15 residues. J lost 11 bases, V lost 6 bases, and 10 bases had no gene match. The CDR3 is CASSRLAGGPLKQFF. DNA of the CDR3: TGTGCCAGCAGCCGACTAGCGGGAGGCCCTCTGAAGCAGTTCTTC.

In its sample, this clonotype was seen many times. The chain recombines TRBV6-6 with TRBJ2-4, with TRBD1 as a possible D gene (6 bases). Deletions cut 5 bases from V and 5 bases from J, with 13 bases between. Germline values: CDR1 MNHNY, CDR2 SVGAGI (reference sequence). CDR3 size: 14 residues. Here the CDR3 reads CASSRRQEQNIQYF. The CDR3 DNA follows: TGTGCCAGCAGTCGCCGACAGGAGCAAAACATTCAGTACTTC.

About this clonotype itself: With a much larger clone just one base away, this may be a read error. The chain is built from TRBV7-9 and TRBJ2-3; 9 positions agree with TRBD2. The CDR3 extends over 17 amino acids. Losses at the gene ends were 1 base for V and 3 bases for J; bases not matched to a gene: 8. The germline CDR1 and CDR2 sequences are SEHNR and FQNEAQ (reference sequence). The CDR3: CASSLGVAGESTDTQYF. DNA of the CDR3: TGTGCCAGCAGCTTAGGAGTAGCGGGAGAATCAACAGATACGCAGTATTTT.

This chain uses TRBV10-3 with TRBJ2-7; 7 bases align to TRBD1. This CDR3 has 12 residues. Germline loops: CDR1 ENHRY, CDR2 SYGVKD. With 6 bases clipped from V and 7 bases from J, the junction kept 6 bases outside the gene matches. CDR3 in DNA: TGTGCCATCAGCGCCGACAGGGTAGAGCAGTACTTC. Translating gives CAISADRVEQYF.

The rearrangement uses TRBV6-5 and TRBJ2-2; 7 bases match TRBD2. This CDR3 has 17 amino acids. The V and J ends lost 7 bases and 6 bases, in that order; junction bases with no gene match: 17. The germline CDR1 and CDR2 sequences are MNHEY and SVGAGI. Here the CDR3 reads CASIPTFEGGPAGELFF. The CDR3 DNA is TGTGCCAGCATCCCAACCTTTGAGGGAGGGCCGGCCGGGGAGCTGTTTTTT.

The chain is built from TRBV7-2 and TRBJ2-3; no clear D. V was pared by 6 bases and J by 1 base, with 11 bases between. CDR3 length: 14 amino acids. Germline V gene sequence: CDR1 SGHTA, CDR2 FQGNSA. This CDR3 is CASRRRFGTDTQYF. CDR3 bases: TGTGCCAGCAGAAGGAGATTCGGCACAGATACGCAGTATTTT. The variable domain in full, completed from reference TRBV7-2 and TRBJ2-3, reads GAGVSQSPSNKVTEKGKDVELRCDPISGHTALYWYRQSLGQGLEFLIYFQGNSAPDKSGLPSDRFSAERTGGSVSTLTIQRTQQEDSAVYLCASRRRFGTDTQYFGPGTRLTVL.

This clonotype was counted a few times. This rearrangement joins TRBV20-1 to TRBJ2-3; maybe TRBD2 (5 bases). Trimming took 5 bases from V and 1 from J, leaving 10 bases between them. This CDR3 is built from 13 residues. Germline loops: CDR1 DFQATT, CDR2 SNEGSKA (reference sequence). CDR3 in amino acids: CSAPPGGTDTQYF. Here the CDR3 DNA reads TGCAGTGCTCCGCCCGGGGGCACAGATACGCAGTATTTT.

This clonotype was seen more than once but under ten times. The chain employs TRBV7-9 and TRBJ1-4; D gene unclear. V was clipped by 1 base and J by 4 bases, with 10 bases between them. This CDR3 has 15 amino acids. CDR1 and CDR2 from the germline V gene are SEHNR and FQNEAQ (reference sequence). The CDR3 DNA follows: TGTGCCAGCAGCTTAGGAGGCCAATTTAATGAAAAACTGTTTTTT. Translated: CASSLGGQFNEKLFF. Full variable domain (outside the CDR3, taken from reference TRBV7-9 and TRBJ1-4): DTGVSQNPRHKITKRGQNVTFRCDPISEHNRLYWYRQTLGQGPEFLTYFQNEAQLEKSRLLSDRFSAERPKGSFSTLEIQRTEQGDSAMYLCASSLGGQFNEKLFFGSGTQLSVL.

The rearrangement uses TRBV28 and TRBJ2-7; no firm D call. The CDR3 runs 15 residues. The germline V and J ends were trimmed by 10 bases and 0 bases, with 19 bases remaining between them. The germline V gene has CDR1 MDHEN and CDR2 SYDVKM. The CDR3 sequence: CATATTVLSSYEQYF. As DNA, the CDR3 is TGTGCCACCGCCACTACGGTTCTTAGCTCCTACGAGCAGTACTTC.

This clonotype was observed a few times. The chain uses TRBV6-2 or TRBV6-3 and TRBJ1-1; 7 bases align to TRBD1. CDR3 length: 13 amino acids. CDR1 and CDR2 from the germline V gene are MNHEY and SVGEGT. The V and J ends lost 6 bases and 6 bases, in that order; junction bases with no gene match: 7. The CDR3 protein is CASRQTGEAEAFF. CDR3 sequence (DNA): TGTGCCAGCAGACAAACAGGGGAGGCTGAAGCTTTCTTT.

This clonotype was counted between two and nine times. This sequence joins TRBV5-4 and TRBJ2-7; 8 bases fit TRBD1. The length of the CDR3 is 15 residues. Germline V gives CDR1 SGHNT, CDR2 YYREEE (reference sequence). V trimming: 4 bases; J trimming: 3 bases; junction bases outside the gene matches: 9. Here the CDR3 reads CASSRTGNGRYEQYF. CDR3 in DNA: TGTGCCAGCAGCAGGACAGGGAACGGACGCTACGAGCAGTACTTC.

This clonotype was detected ten times or more. The V and J genes are TRBV3-1 and TRBJ1-1, with D maybe TRBD1 (6 bases). Germline V lookup: CDR1 LGHDT, CDR2 YNNKEL (reference sequence). This CDR3 has 15 residues. With 2 bases removed from V and 7 bases from J, the gap between germline ends came to 17 bases. DNA for the CDR3: TGTGCCAGCAGCCAATATCGACAGGTCGGACGTGAAGCTTTCTTT. Translating gives CASSQYRQVGREAFF.

The CDR3 protein is CATSEVGSGANVLTF. The CDR3 region has the DNA TGTGCCACCAGTGAAGTGGGGTCCGGGGCCAACGTCCTGACTTTC. The V gene is TRBV24-1, the J gene TRBJ2-6; D is uncertain. V lost 4 bases, J lost 4 bases, and 10 bases lay in between. The CDR3 totals 15 residues. Germline CDR1 reads KGHDR; CDR2 reads SFDVKD.

The chain employs TRBV20-1 and TRBJ2-1; 7 positions match TRBD2. This CDR3 comprises 16 residues. CDR1 and CDR2 (germline): DFQATT, SNEGSKA (reference sequence). With V trimmed by 1 base and J by 4 bases, 10 bases remained unmatched. CDR3 residues: CSARGRASGYYNEQFF. In nucleotides, the CDR3 is TGCAGTGCTAGAGGCCGGGCTAGCGGATATTACAATGAGCAGTTCTTC.

This clonotype was seen many times. V and J are TRBV13 and TRBJ2-1, with D possibly called TRBD1 or TRBD2 (5 bases each). The germline V gene has CDR1 PRHDT and CDR2 FYEKMQ (reference sequence). This CDR3 is built from 15 residues. The germline V and J ends were trimmed by 1 base and 10 bases, with 17 bases remaining between them. The CDR3 DNA follows: TGTGCCAGCAGCTTAGCTGGGACCCTCCGTAGAGAGCAGTTCTTC. Residues: CASSLAGTLRREQFF.

The chain carries TRBV25-1 and TRBJ2-1; D unclear. Germline lookup yields CDR1 MGHDK and CDR2 SYGVNS. This CDR3 comprises 16 residues. V was shortened by 4 bases and J by 0 bases, with 13 bases between the two germline ends. The CDR3 DNA is TGTGCCAGCAGTGTTCCCTCCGCCAACTCCTACAATGAGCAGTTCTTC. This translates into CASSVPSANSYNEQFF.

The V call is TRBV3-1, the J call TRBJ1-1, with TRBD1 matching over 8 bases. With 2 bases clipped from V and 5 bases from J, the junction kept 4 bases outside the gene matches. The CDR3 covers 14 residues. Germline loops: CDR1 LGHDT, CDR2 YNNKEL (reference sequence). The CDR3 region is CASSQLRGLTEAFF. The CDR3 nucleotides are TGTGCCAGCAGCCAACTCAGGGGGCTTACTGAAGCTTTCTTT.

This clonotype was seen many times. The rearrangement uses TRBV7-9 and TRBJ2-3; perhaps D is TRBD1 or TRBD2 (5 bases each). From germline, CDR1 is SEHNR and CDR2 FQNEAQ (reference sequence). Trimming removed 4 bases at V and 10 bases at J, with 24 bases between. The CDR3 is 16 amino acids. CDR3 DNA: TGTGCCAGCAGCTCTAGGGAAGAGGGGCTGCTGGGTGCGCAGTATTTT. Translated, it gives CASSSREEGLLGAQYF.

A single count supports this clonotype. The rearrangement joins TRBV12-2 to TRBJ2-2; the table calls TRBD2, which could not be checked here. TRBV12-2 is a recognized pseudogene. The CDR3 spans 18 residues. The CDR3 sequence is CASRLAAPVREGTGELFF. The CDR3 DNA reads TGTGCAAGTCGCTTAGCCGCTCCCGTGCGGGAGGGCACCGGGGAGCTGTTTTTT.

CDR3 coding DNA: TGCAGCGTTGTAGCGGTCTCCTACAATGAGCAGTTCTTC. Translating gives CSVVAVSYNEQFF. This sequence joins TRBV29-1 and TRBJ2-1, with a tentative D call TRBD2 (6 bases). This CDR3 is 13 amino acids long. The germline gives CDR1 SQVTM, CDR2 ANQGSEA. V lost 4 bases and J lost 0, with 7 bases in between.